The present T cell receptor (beta chain) was sequenced within a study of blood T cells in healthy people across ages. The V gene end was trimmed by 5 bases and the J gene end by 1 base; junction bases not matched to a gene: 5. The CDR3 contains 15 residues. The germline V gene encodes CDR1 MRHNA and CDR2 SNTAGT. Then a second PCR, running about 6 to 12 cycles, was carried out with a sample-barcoded 5' primer and a J-beta primer mix. Using its own MiXCR run on the 5' RACE reads, TCRdb lists one record per CDR3 protein. The sample has 700,000 or so distinct CDR3 sequences, roughly 20% seen once. Of note for this clonotype: The CDR3 end shows no conserved phenylalanine or tryptophan, and so a read error is likely.

The TCR comes from a man aged 65 to 79 in good health. This chain uses TRBV6-4 with TRBJ1-5; 7 bases match TRBD1. The material sequenced was blood. In DNA, the CDR3 is TGTGCCAGCAGTATCGACAGGGTCAGCAATCAGCCCCAGCATTTG. Amino acids: CASSIDRVSNQPQHL.